The clone carrying this T cell receptor beta chain has ten or more counts. Its antigen is currently unknown. This specimen comes from a study of T-cell reconstitution after alpha-beta-depleted transplantation in children. Trimming stripped 7 bases from V and 3 bases from J, with 16 bases between. The CDR3 consists of 16 residues. The V gene's germline CDR1 is MNHEY and CDR2 SMNVEV (reference sequence). General observations from the study: T-cell numbers and diversity, one year after transplant, stemmed largely from T cells that were newly produced.

Preparation of the TCRbeta library was carried out with unique molecular identifiers. TCRdb re-analysed the PCR reads in MiXCR, keeping a single row per CDR3 protein. The data contain 600,000 to 800,000 distinct CDR3 sequences, approximately 14% of them singletons. This sequence was found in a girl aged 2-10 years with congenital amegakaryocytic thrombocytopenia, due to receive a stem cell transplant. The chain uses TRBV27 and TRBJ2-6, with D uncertain. The sample consisted of PBMCs, taken before TCRalphabeta/CD19-depleted stem cell transplant. As DNA, the CDR3 is TGTGCCAGCACCGCCTGTTTCGAGTGTGGGGCCAACGTCCTGACTTTC. Amino acid sequence: CASTACFECGANVLTF.